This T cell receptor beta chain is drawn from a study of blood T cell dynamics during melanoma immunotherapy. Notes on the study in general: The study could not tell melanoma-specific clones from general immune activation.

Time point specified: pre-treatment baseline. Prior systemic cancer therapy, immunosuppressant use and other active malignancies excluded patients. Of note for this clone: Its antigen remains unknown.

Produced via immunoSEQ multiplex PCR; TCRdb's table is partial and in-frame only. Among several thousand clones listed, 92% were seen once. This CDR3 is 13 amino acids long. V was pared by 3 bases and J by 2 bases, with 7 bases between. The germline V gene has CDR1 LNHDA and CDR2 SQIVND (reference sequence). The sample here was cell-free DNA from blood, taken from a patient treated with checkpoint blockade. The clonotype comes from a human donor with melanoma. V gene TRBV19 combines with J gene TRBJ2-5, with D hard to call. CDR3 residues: CASSISQQETQYF. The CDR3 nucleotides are TGTGCCAGTAGTATCTCCCAACAAGAGACCCAGTACTTC.